Sequencing of this T cell receptor (beta chain) was carried out in a study of T cells in Graves' hyperthyroidism and ophthalmopathy. The CDR3 length is 13 residues. Germline V CDR1 and CDR2: LGHDT, YNNKEL (reference sequence). The trim removed 7 bases at V and 8 bases at J, leaving 10 bases unmatched. Amplified TCR beta CDR3 regions derived from RNA transcripts. A set of HTBI primers served as the primers for a first-round RT-PCR of the TCR CDR3. Using its own MiXCR run on the multiplex PCR reads, TCRdb lists one record per CDR3 protein. The table lists 270,000 or so distinct CDR3 sequences, 13% to 15% of them singletons. This clonotype was counted many times. Uncontrolled infections, other autoimmune diseases, pregnancy or lactation led to exclusion of patients.

This chain links TRBV3-1 with TRBJ1-2; 7 bases map to TRBD1. Input material: blood. The TCR comes from a woman aged 45-65 years with Graves' hyperthyroidism that later progressed to Graves' ophthalmopathy. The CDR3 coding sequence is TGTGCCAGCACCTCAGGGGGTTGGGGAGGCTACACCTTC. It encodes CASTSGGWGGYTF. Complete variable domain (other parts from reference TRBV3-1 and TRBJ1-2): DTAVSQTPKYLVTQMGNDKSIKCEQNLGHDTMYWYKQDSKKFLKIMFSYNNKELIINETVPNRFSPKSPDKAHLNLHINSLELGDSAVYFCASTSGGWGGYTFGSGTRLTVV.